This T cell receptor (beta chain) emerged from a study of cytomegalovirus exposure and HLA in healthy donors. Study-wide findings and caveats: In most subjects, TCR beta sequences reportedly gave accurate predictions of HLA-A and HLA-B alleles. For TCR beta chains, V- and J-gene trimming was later linked to a missense DCLRE1C variant. Previous analysis showed most TCR beta V segments were productive about 90% or about 30% of the time.

With regard to this clone: Its matching antigen is unknown.

The PCR made use of 60 Vbeta and 13 Jbeta primers. Sequencing was performed with immunoSEQ multiplex PCR; in TCRdb, only in-frame clones are kept and a portion is missing. The sample holds tens of thousands of clones, roughly four fifths seen once. V lost 2 bases to trimming and J lost 0 bases; unmatched junction nucleotides: 7. CDR3 length equals 16 residues. The germline CDR1 and CDR2 sequences are KGHSH and LQKENI. V usage is TRBV18 and J usage is TRBJ2-7; 7 bases are shared with TRBD1. The sample taken for sequencing was PBMCs. This TCR derives from a man aged 18-30 years in good health and CMV-seronegative. CDR3 DNA: TGTGCCAGCTCACCAAGAGCGACAGGGCCCTCCTACGAGCAGTACTTC. Translation gives CASSPRATGPSYEQYF.